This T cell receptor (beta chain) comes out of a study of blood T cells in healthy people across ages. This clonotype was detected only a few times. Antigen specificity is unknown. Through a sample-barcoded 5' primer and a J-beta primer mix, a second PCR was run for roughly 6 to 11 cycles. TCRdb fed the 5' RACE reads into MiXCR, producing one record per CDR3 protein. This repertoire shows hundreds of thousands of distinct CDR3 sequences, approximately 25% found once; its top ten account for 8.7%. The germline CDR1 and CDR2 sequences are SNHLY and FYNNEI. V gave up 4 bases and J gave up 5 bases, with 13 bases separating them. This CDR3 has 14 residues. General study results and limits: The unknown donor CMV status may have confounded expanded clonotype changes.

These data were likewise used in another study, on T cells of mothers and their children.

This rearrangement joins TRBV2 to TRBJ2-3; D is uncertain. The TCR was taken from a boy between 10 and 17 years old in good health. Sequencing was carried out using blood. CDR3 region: CASSVVSKGDTQYF. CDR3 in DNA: TGTGCCAGCAGTGTTGTATCGAAGGGAGATACGCAGTATTTT. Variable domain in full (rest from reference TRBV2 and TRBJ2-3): EPEVTQTPSHQVTQMGQEVILRCVPISNHLYFYWYRQILGQKVEFLVSFYNNEISEKSEIFDDQFSVERPDGSNFTLKIRSTKLEDSAMYFCASSVVSKGDTQYFGPGTRLTVL.